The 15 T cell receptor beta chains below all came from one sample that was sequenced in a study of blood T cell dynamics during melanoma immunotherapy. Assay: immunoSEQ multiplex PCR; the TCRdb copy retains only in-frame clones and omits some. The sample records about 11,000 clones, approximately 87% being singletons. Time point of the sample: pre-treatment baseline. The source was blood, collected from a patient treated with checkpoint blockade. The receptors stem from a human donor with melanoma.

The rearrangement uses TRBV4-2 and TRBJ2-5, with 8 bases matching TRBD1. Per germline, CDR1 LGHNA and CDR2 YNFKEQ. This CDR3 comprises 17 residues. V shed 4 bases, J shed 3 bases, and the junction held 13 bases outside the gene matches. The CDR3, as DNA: TGTGCCAGCAGCCCTCTCACCGGGACAGGAGGTGAAGAGACCCAGTACTTC. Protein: CASSPLTGTGGEETQYF.

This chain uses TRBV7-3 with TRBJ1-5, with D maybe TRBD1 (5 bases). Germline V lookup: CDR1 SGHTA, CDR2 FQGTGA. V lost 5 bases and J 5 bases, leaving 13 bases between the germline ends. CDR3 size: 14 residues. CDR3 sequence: CASSHPTVDQPQHF. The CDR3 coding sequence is TGTGCCAGCAGCCACCCGACAGTTGATCAGCCCCAGCATTTT.

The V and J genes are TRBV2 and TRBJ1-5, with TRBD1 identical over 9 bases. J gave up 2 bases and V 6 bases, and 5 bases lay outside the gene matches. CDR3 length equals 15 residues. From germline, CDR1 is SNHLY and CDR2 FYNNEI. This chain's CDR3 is CASRDRGVGNQPQHF. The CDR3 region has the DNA TGTGCCAGCAGGGACAGGGGTGTTGGCAATCAGCCCCAGCATTTT.

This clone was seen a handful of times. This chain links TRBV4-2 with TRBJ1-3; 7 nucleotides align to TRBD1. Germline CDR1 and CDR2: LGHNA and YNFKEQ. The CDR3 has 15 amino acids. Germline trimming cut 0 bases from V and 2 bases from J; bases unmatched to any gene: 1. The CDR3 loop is CASSQEGQAGNTIYF. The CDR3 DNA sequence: TGTGCCAGCAGCCAAGAAGGACAGGCTGGAAACACCATATATTTT.

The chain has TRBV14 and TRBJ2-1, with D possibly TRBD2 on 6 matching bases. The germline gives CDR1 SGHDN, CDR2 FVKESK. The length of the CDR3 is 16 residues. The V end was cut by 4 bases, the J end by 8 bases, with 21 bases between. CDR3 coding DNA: TGTGCCAGCAGCCGCCCGGGGGTAGTCGGGGTTTATGAGCAGTTCTTC. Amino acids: CASSRPGVVGVYEQFF.

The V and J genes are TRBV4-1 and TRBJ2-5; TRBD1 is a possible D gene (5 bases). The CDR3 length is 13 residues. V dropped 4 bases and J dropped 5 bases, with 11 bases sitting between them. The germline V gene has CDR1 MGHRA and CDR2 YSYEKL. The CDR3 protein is CASSRGGAETQYF. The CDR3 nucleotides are TGCGCCAGCAGCCGGGGTGGGGCTGAGACCCAGTACTTC.

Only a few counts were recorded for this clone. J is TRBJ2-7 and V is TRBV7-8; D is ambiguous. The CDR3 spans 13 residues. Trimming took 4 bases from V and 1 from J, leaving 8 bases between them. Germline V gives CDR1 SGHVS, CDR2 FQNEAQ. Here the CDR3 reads CASSSAGSYEQYF. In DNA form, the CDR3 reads TGTGCCAGCAGCTCCGCCGGATCCTACGAGCAGTACTTC.

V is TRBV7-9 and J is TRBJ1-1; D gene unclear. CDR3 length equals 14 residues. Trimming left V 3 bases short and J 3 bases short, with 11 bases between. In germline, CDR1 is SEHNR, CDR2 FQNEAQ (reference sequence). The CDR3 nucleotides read TGTGCCAGCAGCTTGGAAGTGTTGGACACTGAAGCTTTCTTT. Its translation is CASSLEVLDTEAFF.

This CDR3 is CASSKETGTNEKLFF. In DNA, the CDR3 is TGTGCCAGCAGCAAAGAAACGGGGACTAATGAAAAACTGTTTTTT. This chain uses TRBV13 with TRBJ1-4; unclear D gene. Germline CDR1 and CDR2: PRHDT and FYEKMQ (reference sequence). CDR3 length equals 15 residues. V lost 5 bases and J 2 bases, leaving 12 bases between the germline ends.

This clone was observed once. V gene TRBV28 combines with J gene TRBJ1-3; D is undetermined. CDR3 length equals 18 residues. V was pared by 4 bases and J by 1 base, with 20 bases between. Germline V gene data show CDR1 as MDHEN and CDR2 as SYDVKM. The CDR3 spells CASSSLVPGIKSGNTIYF. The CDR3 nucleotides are TGTGCCAGCAGTTCTTTGGTCCCGGGTATCAAGTCTGGAAACACCATATATTTT.

The CDR3 spells CASSIRDRAYGYTF. The CDR3 region has the DNA TGTGCCAGCAGTATCCGGGACAGGGCCTATGGCTACACCTTC. This sequence joins TRBV28 and TRBJ1-2; the match to TRBD1 covers 9 bases. V lost 5 bases to trimming and J lost 4 bases; unmatched junction nucleotides: 5. The germline V gene has CDR1 MDHEN and CDR2 SYDVKM. The CDR3 runs 14 residues.

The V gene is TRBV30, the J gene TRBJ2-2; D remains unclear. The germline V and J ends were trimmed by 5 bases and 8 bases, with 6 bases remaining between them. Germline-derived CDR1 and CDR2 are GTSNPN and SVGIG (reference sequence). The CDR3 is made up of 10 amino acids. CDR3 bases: TGTGCCTGGGGGATTGGGGAGCTGTTTTTT. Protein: CAWGIGELFF. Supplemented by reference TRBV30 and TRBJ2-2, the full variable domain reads SQTIHQWPATLVQPVGSPLSLECTVEGTSNPNLYWYRQAAGRGLQLLFYSVGIGQISSEVPQNLSASRPQDRQFILSSKKLLLSDSGFYLCAWGIGELFFGEGSRLTVL.

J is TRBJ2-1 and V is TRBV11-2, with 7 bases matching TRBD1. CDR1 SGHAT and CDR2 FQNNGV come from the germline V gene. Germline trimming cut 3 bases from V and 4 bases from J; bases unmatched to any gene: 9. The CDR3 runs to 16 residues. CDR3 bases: TGTGCCAGCAGCTTTTGGACAGGACTGGAGTACAATGAGCAGTTCTTC. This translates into CASSFWTGLEYNEQFF.

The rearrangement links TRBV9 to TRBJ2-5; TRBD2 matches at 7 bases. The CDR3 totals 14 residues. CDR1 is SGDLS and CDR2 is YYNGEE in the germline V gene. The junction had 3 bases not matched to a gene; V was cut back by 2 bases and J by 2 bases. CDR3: CASSVGGVQETQYF. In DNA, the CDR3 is TGTGCCAGCAGCGTTGGGGGGGTGCAAGAGACCCAGTACTTC.

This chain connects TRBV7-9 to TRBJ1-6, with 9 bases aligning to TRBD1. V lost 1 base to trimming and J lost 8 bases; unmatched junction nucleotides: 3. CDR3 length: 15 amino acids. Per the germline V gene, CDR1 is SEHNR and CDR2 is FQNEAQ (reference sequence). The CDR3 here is CASSLGDRVYSPLHF. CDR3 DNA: TGTGCCAGCAGCTTAGGGGACAGGGTTTATTCACCCCTCCACTTT.